The 29 T cell receptor beta chains below were found in one sample sequenced in a study of identifying expanded T cells in peripheral blood. Profiling relied on immunoSEQ multiplex PCR, and the TCRdb table lists in-frame clones only, not all of them. The data hold fewer than 65,000 clones, with 80% to 90% observed a single time. The sequencing sample was made of blood. Receptors originate from a person aged 18-70 years in good health.

This chain joins TRBV6-1 and TRBJ2-7; 8 bases are a match to TRBD2. Looked up from germline, CDR1 is MNHNS and CDR2 is SASEGT. The trim removed 7 bases at V and 8 bases at J, leaving 10 bases unmatched. The CDR3 has 13 residues. CDR3 residues: CASILPRTSQQYF. The CDR3, as DNA: TGTGCCAGCATTCTCCCTCGGACTAGCCAGCAGTACTTC.

The rearrangement links TRBV6-5 to TRBJ2-2, with D tentatively TRBD2 (6 bases). V was pared by 7 bases and J by 1 base, with 13 bases between. This CDR3 spans 15 amino acids. Germline V lookup: CDR1 MNHEY, CDR2 SVGAGI. The CDR3 loop reads CASTPGRGNTGELFF. The CDR3 DNA follows: TGTGCCAGCACCCCCGGGCGGGGGAACACCGGGGAGCTGTTTTTT.

This chain links TRBV10-3 with TRBJ1-2; no definite D call. The CDR3 totals 13 residues. V lost 7 bases and J lost 6, with 15 bases in between. Germline loops: CDR1 ENHRY, CDR2 SYGVKD. The CDR3 reads CAIIGSWEDGYTF. The CDR3, as DNA: TGTGCCATCATTGGCTCCTGGGAGGATGGCTACACCTTC.

The genes are TRBV27 and TRBJ1-1; D perhaps matches TRBD1 (5 bases). The germline V gene encodes CDR1 MNHEY and CDR2 SMNVEV (reference sequence). The ends were cut back, 5 bases at V and 1 base at J, with 14 bases in the middle. The CDR3 runs to 15 residues. CDR3 sequence (DNA): TGTGCCAGCAGTCCCCTGGACAAGCAGAACACTGAAGCTTTCTTT. Translated, it gives CASSPLDKQNTEAFF.

This clone was detected only once. The CDR3 region is CAWSGARYSNQPQHF. The CDR3 DNA reads as TGTGCCTGGAGTGGGGCACGGTATAGCAATCAGCCCCAGCATTTT. The chain links TRBV30 to TRBJ1-5; no definite D call. V lost 1 base, J lost 0 bases, and 10 bases lay in between. CDR1 is GTSNPN, CDR2 SVGIG, per germline (reference sequence). This CDR3 spans 15 amino acids.

V usage is TRBV15 and J usage is TRBJ2-1, with D possibly being TRBD2 (7 bases). The CDR3 has 15 residues. Germline V gene data show CDR1 as LNHNV and CDR2 as YYDKDF (reference sequence). Trimming left V 6 bases short and J 8 bases short, with 20 bases between. The CDR3 region has the DNA TGTGCCACCAGTGGGGGGGGCAGCCTCGGCGATGAGCAGTTCTTC. Protein sequence: CATSGGGSLGDEQFF.

The chain recombines TRBV10-3 with TRBJ1-5; 7 bases fit TRBD1. The CDR3 runs 16 residues. The trim removed 2 bases at V and 2 bases at J, leaving 6 bases unmatched. The V gene's germline CDR1 is ENHRY and CDR2 SYGVKD. CDR3 nucleotide sequence: TGTGCCATCAGTGAGAACAGGGGAGCGGGCAATCAGCCCCAGCATTTT. This encodes CAISENRGAGNQPQHF.

The rearrangement joins TRBV19 to TRBJ1-5; D remains unclear. CDR3 length: 15 amino acids. Germline loops: CDR1 LNHDA, CDR2 SQIVND (reference sequence). V gave up 4 bases and J gave up 0 bases, with 10 bases separating them. The CDR3 loop is CASSTRRDSNQPQHF. CDR3 in DNA: TGTGCCAGTAGTACCCGCCGGGATAGCAATCAGCCCCAGCATTTT. The full variable domain, with the rest looked up from reference TRBV19 and TRBJ1-5, is DGGITQSPKYLFRKEGQNVTLSCEQNLNHDAMYWYRQDPGQGLRLIYYSQIVNDFQKGDIAEGYSVSREKKESFPLTVTSAQKNPTAFYLCASSTRRDSNQPQHFGDGTRLSIL.

The V and J genes are TRBV19 and TRBJ2-2, with D uncertain. V dropped 3 bases and J dropped 1 base, with 6 bases sitting between them. Germline V lookup: CDR1 LNHDA, CDR2 SQIVND (reference sequence). The CDR3 contains 14 residues. The CDR3 nucleotides read TGTGCCAGTAGTATGGAGAGGAACACCGGGGAGCTGTTTTTT. This codes for CASSMERNTGELFF.

This chain joins TRBV5-1 and TRBJ2-1, with TRBD2 as a possible D gene (7 bases). The ends were cut back, 4 bases at V and 6 bases at J, with 8 bases in the middle. This CDR3 comprises 12 residues. Per germline, CDR1 SGHRS and CDR2 YFSETQ. The CDR3 DNA reads TGCGCCAGCAGCAGGGGGGGCAATGAGCAGTTCTTC. Protein: CASSRGGNEQFF.

This clone was seen a few times. Other DNA sequences in this sample translate to the same CDR3. This chain connects TRBV6-1 to TRBJ2-7; 13 bases line up with TRBD2. The CDR3 runs to 15 residues. Per the germline V gene, CDR1 is MNHNS and CDR2 is SASEGT. V lost 1 base, J lost 4 bases, and 1 base stayed unmatched. The CDR3 protein is CASSEGTSGSYEQYF. DNA for the CDR3: TGTGCCAGCAGTGAAGGGACTAGCGGGAGTTACGAGCAGTACTTC.

Written as DNA, the CDR3 is TGTGCCAGCAGGCGAGGCCTGGGGGAAGAAGTTGGCTACACCTTC. Its translation: CASRRGLGEEVGYTF. The V and J genes are TRBV9 and TRBJ1-2, with D possibly being TRBD1 (5 bases). Germline CDR1 SGDLS, CDR2 YYNGEE. V lost 5 bases and J lost 7, with 21 bases in between. There are 15 residues in the CDR3.

J is TRBJ1-5 and V is TRBV11-2; a weak D match, TRBD1 (5 bases). This CDR3 region has 13 residues. Germline V CDR1 and CDR2: SGHAT, FQNNGV. V lost 1 base and J 5 bases, leaving 6 bases between the germline ends. CDR3: CASSLVGDQPQHF. The CDR3 DNA reads as TGTGCCAGCAGCTTAGTAGGGGATCAGCCCCAGCATTTT. Full variable domain (outside the CDR3, taken from reference TRBV11-2 and TRBJ1-5): EAGVAQSPRYKIIEKRQSVAFWCNPISGHATLYWYQQILGQGPKLLIQFQNNGVVDDSQLPKDRFSAERLKGVDSTLKIQPAKLEDSAVYLCASSLVGDQPQHFGDGTRLSIL.

This clone was recorded only once. The chain has TRBV6-4 and TRBJ2-3; possibly TRBD2 for D (6 bases). Germline CDR1 MRHNA, CDR2 SNTAGT. This CDR3 region has 15 residues. V was shortened by 3 bases and J by 1 base, with 11 bases between the two germline ends. The CDR3 DNA is TGTGCCAGCAGTGAGCAGGGAGGAGGCACAGATACGCAGTATTTT. Translating gives CASSEQGGGTDTQYF.

This chain connects TRBV4-1 to TRBJ2-7; maybe TRBD2 (5 bases). The CDR3 runs 13 residues. Germline V gene data show CDR1 as MGHRA and CDR2 as YSYEKL. With 0 bases removed from V and 4 bases from J, the gap between germline ends came to 7 bases. The CDR3 bases are TGCGCCAGCAGCCAAGATCGGGGATACGAGCAGTACTTC. Residues: CASSQDRGYEQYF.

This clone was seen only a few times. This chain joins TRBV4-3 and TRBJ2-3, with 11 bases that match TRBD1. Trimming at V came to 2 bases and at J to 4 bases, leaving 8 bases not matched to a gene. Germline lookup yields CDR1 LGHNA and CDR2 YSLEER. CDR3 length: 17 residues. The CDR3 nucleotides are TGCGCCAGCAGCCAACTACTGGGGGGACAGGGGGCAGATACGCAGTATTTT. Translating it yields CASSQLLGGQGADTQYF.

To note about this clone: A read error is possible here, since a much larger clone lies one base away. This chain joins TRBV7-9 and TRBJ2-7; D is ambiguous. This CDR3 comprises 10 residues. V was pared by 8 bases and J by 2 bases, with 4 bases between. Germline lookup yields CDR1 SEHNR and CDR2 FQNEAQ (reference sequence). The CDR3 protein is CASGPYEQYF. CDR3 nucleotide sequence: TGTGCCAGCGGGCCCTACGAGCAGTACTTC.

The chain joins TRBV5-6 to TRBJ2-7; TRBD2 might be the D (6 bases). V lost 5 bases, J lost 1 base, and 19 bases lay in between. Germline V gene sequence: CDR1 SGHDT, CDR2 YYEEEE. The CDR3 has 16 residues. The CDR3 DNA reads as TGTGCCAGCAGTCGCGTGGGGACTCGGGCATCCTACGAGCAGTACTTC. This translates into CASSRVGTRASYEQYF.

The rearrangement joins TRBV29-1 to TRBJ2-5, with 11 bases fitting TRBD2. J lost 5 bases, V lost 6 bases, and 14 bases had no gene match. The V gene's germline CDR1 is SQVTM and CDR2 ANQGSEA. The CDR3 sequence is 16 residues long. CDR3 sequence (DNA): TGCAGCGTCGGTCAGCTAGCGGGAGGCGTGGCGGAGACCCAGTACTTC. Its protein product is CSVGQLAGGVAETQYF. The variable domain in full, with the rest retrieved from reference TRBV29-1 and TRBJ2-5, is SAVISQKPSRDICQRGTSLTIQCQVDSQVTMMFWYRQQPGQSLTLIATANQGSEATYESGFVIDKFPISRPNLTFSTLTVSNMSPEDSSIYLCSVGQLAGGVAETQYFGPGTRLLVL.

This clone was counted once. The rearrangement joins TRBV4-3 to TRBJ2-1; the match to TRBD2 covers 7 bases. This CDR3 has 15 residues. V lost 3 bases, J lost 3 bases, and 5 bases stayed unmatched. The germline gives CDR1 LGHNA, CDR2 YSLEER. The CDR3 DNA is TGCGCCAGCAGCCAGGGGGGGGGAGGCTACAATGAGCAGTTCTTC. Translation gives CASSQGGGGYNEQFF.

This clone has a single count. V gene TRBV23-1 combines with J gene TRBJ2-4; the D is unclear. TRBV23-1 is reported as an ORF; its role is uncertain. The CDR3 covers 15 residues. V gave up 4 bases and J gave up 0 bases, with 10 bases separating them. The CDR3 region is CASSRSGLAKNIQYF. CDR3 nucleotide sequence: TGCGCCAGCAGTCGGTCGGGTTTAGCCAAAAACATTCAGTACTTC.

The rearrangement joins TRBV6-5 to TRBJ1-2; D might be TRBD1 (5 bases). V was clipped by 0 bases and J by 8 bases, with 10 bases between them. The CDR3 covers 13 residues. Germline-derived CDR1 and CDR2 are MNHEY and SVGAGI. The DNA of the CDR3 is TGTGCCAGCAGTTACTCGGGGGATAGAGGCTACACCTTC. Protein: CASSYSGDRGYTF.

The genes are TRBV4-1 and TRBJ2-1; D uncertain. CDR3 size: 16 residues. Trimming took off 1 base at V and 8 bases at J, with 18 bases between the two ends. Germline CDR1 MGHRA, CDR2 YSYEKL. The CDR3 region has the DNA TGCGCCAGCAGCCAAGGTTACCTCACCCCCCCCCATGAGCAGTTCTTC. This codes for CASSQGYLTPPHEQFF.

The genes are TRBV28 and TRBJ2-2; unclear D gene. Per germline, CDR1 MDHEN and CDR2 SYDVKM. V dropped 6 bases and J dropped 2 bases, with 19 bases sitting between them. The CDR3 has 17 amino acids. CDR3 region: CASSYPTGRRNTGELFF. The DNA for the CDR3 is TGTGCCAGCAGCTACCCGACGGGCAGACGTAACACCGGGGAGCTGTTTTTT.

The chain combines TRBV6-9 with TRBJ2-3; D uncertain. Looked up from germline, CDR1 is MNHGY and CDR2 is SVAAGI. V lost 1 base to trimming and J lost 1 base, with 9 bases between them. This CDR3 has 15 amino acids. This CDR3 reads CASSYFMDRTDTQYF. The CDR3 DNA sequence: TGTGCCAGCAGTTATTTCATGGACCGCACAGATACGCAGTATTTT.

V gene TRBV5-4 combines with J gene TRBJ2-7, with a possible D match to TRBD1 (6 bases). V was trimmed by 4 bases and J by 3 bases, leaving 8 bases between them. The CDR3 sequence is 12 residues long. Germline CDR1 and CDR2: SGHNT and YYREEE (reference sequence). CDR3: CASSRDNYEQYF. CDR3 nucleotides: TGTGCCAGCAGCCGGGACAACTACGAGCAGTACTTC.

The chain couples TRBV30 to TRBJ1-1, with D maybe TRBD1 (5 bases). Trimming cost V 0 bases and J 0 bases, with 8 bases left between them. The CDR3 covers 14 residues. CDR1 is GTSNPN and CDR2 is SVGIG in the germline V gene (reference sequence). The CDR3 DNA sequence: TGTGCCTGGAGTGTGGACAACTTGAACACTGAAGCTTTCTTT. The encoded protein is CAWSVDNLNTEAFF.

The chain links TRBV4-3 to TRBJ2-1; D gene unclear. This CDR3 is 15 amino acids long. Germline assignment: CDR1 LGHNA and CDR2 YSLEER. Between the trimmed V and J ends, which lost 0 bases and 4 bases, there was a span of 10 bases. CDR3 region: CASSQDFEAYNEQFF. The CDR3 nucleotides read TGCGCCAGCAGCCAAGATTTTGAGGCATACAATGAGCAGTTCTTC.

This chain uses TRBV7-9 with TRBJ2-7, with D unresolved. The germline CDR1 and CDR2 sequences are SEHNR and FQNEAQ (reference sequence). This CDR3 comprises 12 residues. Trimming pared 1 base from V and 6 bases from J, leaving 7 bases between. In DNA, the CDR3 is TGTGCCAGCAGCTTAGGACCCCTCGAGCAGTACTTC. Amino acids: CASSLGPLEQYF. The whole variable domain, filled in from reference TRBV7-9 and TRBJ2-7, reads DTGVSQNPRHKITKRGQNVTFRCDPISEHNRLYWYRQTLGQGPEFLTYFQNEAQLEKSRLLSDRFSAERPKGSFSTLEIQRTEQGDSAMYLCASSLGPLEQYFGPGTRLTVT.